This T cell receptor (beta chain) was sequenced in a study of cytomegalovirus exposure and HLA in healthy donors. PCR involved 60 Vbeta and 13 Jbeta primers. Sequencing used immunoSEQ multiplex PCR; TCRdb keeps in-frame clones, though not all of them. The data hold around 200,000 clones, with less than 85% observed a single time. This CDR3 comprises 14 residues. V trimming: 10 bases; J trimming: 9 bases; junction bases outside the gene matches: 14. Germline V gives CDR1 SNHLY, CDR2 FYNNEI. The receptor comes from a boy between 10 and 17 years old in good health and CMV-seronegative. Material for sequencing was PBMCs. This rearrangement joins TRBV2 to TRBJ2-1; 8 bases are a match to TRBD2. The CDR3 loop is CANGLAGLIGEQFF. The CDR3 nucleotides read TGTGCCAATGGGCTAGCGGGTCTGATAGGTGAGCAGTTCTTC.